This T cell receptor (beta chain) was sequenced in a study of post-analysis software for immune sequencing data. Study-wide points: Five TRBV segments, including TRBV5-6, TRBV5-1 and TRBV20-1, were more frequent in patients than controls. Under F measure analysis, samples from one preparation batch co-clustered strongly.

TCR beta cDNA libraries included unique molecular identifiers. Using its own MiXCR run on the PCR reads, TCRdb lists one record per CDR3 protein. The data contain 500,000 to 600,000 distinct CDR3 sequences, 44% of them singletons. This clonotype was counted between two and nine times. Antigen unknown. Trimming removed 5 bases at V and 1 base at J, with 18 bases between. The CDR3 sequence is 16 residues long. Per the germline V gene, CDR1 is SGHRS and CDR2 is YFSETQ. What was sequenced was blood. This TCR was recovered from a girl under 18 with multiple sclerosis. This chain joins TRBV5-1 and TRBJ1-1, with TRBD1 as a possible D gene (6 bases). The CDR3 DNA reads TGCGCCAGCAGTTATAGGGGGGGCGGTGAGAACACTGAAGCTTTCTTT. Its translation is CASSYRGGGENTEAFF. Full variable domain (outside the CDR3, taken from reference TRBV5-1 and TRBJ1-1): KAGVTQTPRYLIKTRGQQVTLSCSPISGHRSVSWYQQTPGQGLQFLFEYFSETQRNKGNFPGRFSGRQFSNSRSEMNVSTLELGDSALYLCASSYRGGGENTEAFFGQGTRLTVV.